The present entry profiles one T cell receptor (beta chain) with its context. These data belong to a study of blood T cell repertoires in COVID-19. Assay: immunoSEQ multiplex PCR; the TCRdb copy retains only in-frame clones and omits some. The sample lists 55,000 to 75,000 clones; around 90% were seen once. The clonotype was recovered from a human donor with active COVID-19. The donor label of this sample is uncertain. The specimen was peripheral blood.

Here the CDR3 DNA reads TGCAGCGTTGACAACGGGGGGGCCTACAATGAGCAGTTCTTC. It specifies CSVDNGGAYNEQFF. This sequence joins TRBV29-1 and TRBJ2-1; 8 positions match TRBD2. Trimming removed 3 bases from V and 2 bases from J; junction bases left unmatched: 3. Germline V lookup: CDR1 SQVTM, CDR2 ANQGSEA. This CDR3 spans 14 amino acids.